The 18 T cell receptor beta chains given below trace back to one sample, sequenced in a study of T cells in Graves' hyperthyroidism and ophthalmopathy. TCR beta CDR3 region amplification was performed from RNA transcripts. TCR CDR3 underwent first-round RT-PCR with the HTBI primer set. TCRdb used MiXCR to reprocess the multiplex PCR reads, holding one entry per CDR3 protein. The table has hundreds of thousands of distinct CDR3 sequences, more than 15% seen once. Sequenced material: blood. These receptors came from a woman aged 40 to 50 with Graves' ophthalmopathy.

The chain uses TRBV6-2 or TRBV6-3 and TRBJ2-7; tentative D call: TRBD2 (7 bases). Between the trimmed V and J ends, which lost 8 bases and 2 bases, there was a span of 16 bases. Germline CDR1 reads MNHEY; CDR2 reads SVGEGT. There are 14 residues in the CDR3. The CDR3 reads CASREGGTPYEQYF. CDR3 bases: TGTGCCAGCCGAGAGGGGGGGACCCCCTACGAGCAGTACTTC.

Ten or more counts support this clonotype. The gene calls are TRBV30 and TRBJ1-4; the D gene is possibly TRBD1 (5 bases). The ends were cut back, 3 bases at V and 8 bases at J, with 16 bases in the middle. Germline CDR1 reads GTSNPN; CDR2 reads SVGIG (reference sequence). This CDR3 has 14 amino acids. CDR3 protein: CAWSTAGSGEKLFF. DNA of the CDR3: TGTGCCTGGAGCACGGCAGGGAGTGGAGAAAAACTGTTTTTT.

This clonotype turned up a few times. The chain is built from TRBV3-1 and TRBJ1-1; D ambiguous. Trimming pared 0 bases from V and 0 bases from J, leaving 11 bases between. In germline, CDR1 is LGHDT, CDR2 YNNKEL (reference sequence). The CDR3 covers 16 residues. The CDR3 DNA follows: TGTGCCAGCAGCCAAGAGGCCGGAGGCATGAACACTGAAGCTTTCTTT. Its protein is CASSQEAGGMNTEAFF.

Note on this clonotype: This may be a read error: a much more frequent sequence differs by one nucleotide. The chain couples TRBV12-3 or TRBV12-4 to TRBJ1-1; TRBD1 might be the D (5 bases). There are 15 residues in the CDR3. Trimming removed 7 bases at V and 0 bases at J, with 15 bases between. The CDR3 coding sequence is TGTGCCAGCACAGGGTCAGGGTTCGTGAACACTGAAGCTTTCTTT. It translates to CASTGSGFVNTEAFF.

In its sample, this clonotype was seen a few times. V usage is TRBV12-3 or TRBV12-4 and J usage is TRBJ2-5; TRBD1 agrees at 8 bases. V trimming: 6 bases; J trimming: 4 bases; junction bases outside the gene matches: 7. The CDR3 extends over 14 amino acids. The CDR3 DNA reads as TGTGCCAGCAGGCGGACAGGGAAGGGAGAGACCCAGTACTTC. This encodes CASRRTGKGETQYF.

The gene calls are TRBV5-6 and TRBJ2-3; possible D gene TRBD2, 6 bases. CDR1 is SGHDT, CDR2 YYEEEE, per germline. The CDR3 is 16 amino acids. V was pared by 0 bases and J by 2 bases, with 13 bases between. The CDR3 DNA sequence: TGTGCCAGCAGCTTGGAATTTCGGGGGAACACAGATACGCAGTATTTT. Amino acids: CASSLEFRGNTDTQYF. Together with reference TRBV5-6 and TRBJ2-3, the CDR3 gives the full variable domain: DAGVTQSPTHLIKTRGQQVTLRCSPKSGHDTVSWYQQALGQGPQFIFQYYEEEERQRGNFPDRFSGHQFPNYSSELNVNALLLGDSALYLCASSLEFRGNTDTQYFGPGTRLTVL.

This clonotype has a count of ten or more. The genes are TRBV28 and TRBJ2-3; 7 positions match TRBD1. V was pared by 6 bases and J by 1 base, with 10 bases of the junction left unmatched. The CDR3 consists of 16 residues. CDR1 and CDR2 from the germline V gene are MDHEN and SYDVKM. CDR3 nucleotide sequence: TGTGCCAGCAGAAAACATCGTGGACAGGGCACAGATACGCAGTATTTT. Translation: CASRKHRGQGTDTQYF.

V usage is TRBV9 and J usage is TRBJ1-2; possibly TRBD1 for D (5 bases). The CDR3 sequence is 13 residues long. Looked up from germline, CDR1 is SGDLS and CDR2 is YYNGEE. Trimming took off 2 bases at V and 5 bases at J, with 10 bases between the two ends. Written as DNA, the CDR3 is TGTGCCAGCAGCGTGGGGCAGATTTATGGCTACACCTTC. It specifies CASSVGQIYGYTF.

This clonotype was counted only a few times. The chain combines TRBV5-5 with TRBJ1-2; D not resolved. The CDR3 is 17 residues long. Germline CDR1 is SGHKS and CDR2 is YYEKEE (reference sequence). The V end lost 5 bases, the J end lost 8 bases, and 28 bases lay between the germline ends. The CDR3 loop is CASSFLLFYSPEDGYTF. The CDR3 bases are TGTGCCAGCAGTTTTCTCTTGTTTTACAGTCCCGAGGACGGCTACACCTTC.

The table lists this clonotype with a few counts. The rearrangement uses TRBV19 and TRBJ2-5, with 12 nucleotides matching TRBD2. Germline V CDR1 and CDR2: LNHDA, SQIVND (reference sequence). The CDR3 is 16 amino acids. Unmatched junction bases numbered 8, after V lost 5 bases and J lost 4 bases. The CDR3 DNA sequence: TGTGCCAGTAGTGACGCACCGGGACTAGCGGGAGAGACCCAGTACTTC. Translating gives CASSDAPGLAGETQYF.

With respect to this clonotype: A clone one base away is much larger, so this may be a read error. This chain joins TRBV28 and TRBJ2-7; TRBD1 agrees at 11 bases. The germline CDR1 and CDR2 sequences are MDHEN and SYDVKM. The CDR3 extends over 14 amino acids. The CDR3 is CASSLGQGVREQHF. CDR3 nucleotide sequence: TGTGCCAGCAGTCTGGGACAGGGGGTTCGCGAGCAGCACTTC.

V usage is TRBV18 and J usage is TRBJ2-3, with 9 positions matching TRBD2. V was clipped by 1 base and J by 3 bases; unmatched bases: 5. The germline V gene has CDR1 KGHSH and CDR2 LQKENI. This CDR3 region has 16 residues. The CDR3 reads CASSPLAGVKTDTQYF. The DNA of the CDR3 is TGTGCCAGCTCACCACTAGCGGGAGTCAAGACAGATACGCAGTATTTT.

This clonotype was found many times. This sequence joins TRBV20-1 and TRBJ2-1, with 8 positions matching TRBD1. The CDR3 contains 14 residues. Germline V gene sequence: CDR1 DFQATT, CDR2 SNEGSKA (reference sequence). The junction had 10 bases not matched to a gene; V was cut back by 6 bases and J by 6 bases. The CDR3, as DNA: TGCAGTGCCGCCTTGACAGGGGTGGCCAATGAGCAGTTCTTC. Protein: CSAALTGVANEQFF.

The rearrangement joins TRBV27 to TRBJ2-2; 10 nucleotides agree with TRBD1. V shed 4 bases and J 6 bases; nucleotides not matched to a gene: 5. Germline lookup yields CDR1 MNHEY and CDR2 SMNVEV (reference sequence). The CDR3 extends over 15 amino acids. This chain's CDR3 is CASSSGQGFAGELFF. The CDR3 DNA reads as TGTGCCAGCAGTTCGGGACAGGGGTTTGCCGGGGAGCTGTTTTTT.

This clonotype was seen a few times. The CDR3 reads CASSLWWLGQPQHF. In nucleotides, the CDR3 is TGTGCCAGCAGTTTGTGGTGGTTAGGTCAGCCCCAGCATTTT. The chain recombines TRBV28 with TRBJ1-5; D not certain. Germline lookup yields CDR1 MDHEN and CDR2 SYDVKM. CDR3 length: 14 residues. Between the trimmed V and J ends, which lost 3 bases and 6 bases, there was a span of 12 bases.

Only a few counts were recorded for this clonotype. CDR3 nucleotide sequence: TGCGCCAGCATTAAGGGACAGGGAGGCAATCAGCCCCAGCATTTT. This gives the protein CASIKGQGGNQPQHF. The J gene is TRBJ1-5, the V gene TRBV10-1; 9 positions match TRBD1. V was pared by 7 bases and J by 2 bases, with 6 bases of the junction left unmatched. This CDR3 is built from 15 residues. Germline CDR1 and CDR2: WNHNN and SYGVQD (reference sequence).

This clonotype came up many times. The chain carries TRBV6-2 or TRBV6-3 and TRBJ2-7; D is perhaps TRBD1 or TRBD2 (5 bases each). CDR3 size: 15 residues. The V end lost 6 bases, the J end lost 0 bases, and 15 bases lay between the germline ends. CDR1 and CDR2 from the germline V gene are MNHEY and SVGEGT. CDR3 sequence: CASRTPGTYSYEQYF. The CDR3 coding sequence is TGTGCCAGCAGAACTCCCGGGACCTACTCCTACGAGCAGTACTTC.

The chain links TRBV29-1 to TRBJ2-2; either TRBD1 or TRBD2 may fit D (5 bases each). CDR1 is SQVTM and CDR2 is ANQGSEA in the germline V gene. The CDR3 runs to 13 residues. The V end was cut by 8 bases, the J end by 4 bases, with 14 bases between. The CDR3 bases are TGCAGCTACGTGGGGGTTGGCACCGGGGAGCTGTTTTTT. Encoded protein: CSYVGVGTGELFF.